This TCR beta chain was documented in a study of blood T cell repertoires in COVID-19. About the research overall: Both acute and convalescent COVID-19 samples were obtained from the United States, Italy and Spain. Sources were T cells, B-cell-depleted T cells, or PBMCs; the material itself was cDNA or gDNA.

How the authors handled the data: Counts of nucleated cells, estimated from reference gene primer amplification, were obtained. Profiling relied on immunoSEQ multiplex PCR, and the TCRdb table lists in-frame clones only, not all of them. That table furnishes V, J and clone size, whereas the DNA furnished D and trimming. Of some 170,000 clones in the sample, under 80% are singletons; the top ten hold around 2.8%. This clone occurred a few times. V lost 8 bases and J lost 4, with 8 bases in between. Germline-derived CDR1 and CDR2 are MNHEY and SMNVEV (reference sequence). CDR3 length equals 11 residues.

The sequence was collected from a man between 65 and 79 years old with acute or convalescent COVID-19. Material: peripheral blood. The chain has TRBV27 and TRBJ1-2; a possible D gene is TRBD1 (6 bases). The CDR3: CASGQSYGYTF. The CDR3 DNA sequence: TGTGCCAGCGGACAGAGCTATGGCTACACCTTC.